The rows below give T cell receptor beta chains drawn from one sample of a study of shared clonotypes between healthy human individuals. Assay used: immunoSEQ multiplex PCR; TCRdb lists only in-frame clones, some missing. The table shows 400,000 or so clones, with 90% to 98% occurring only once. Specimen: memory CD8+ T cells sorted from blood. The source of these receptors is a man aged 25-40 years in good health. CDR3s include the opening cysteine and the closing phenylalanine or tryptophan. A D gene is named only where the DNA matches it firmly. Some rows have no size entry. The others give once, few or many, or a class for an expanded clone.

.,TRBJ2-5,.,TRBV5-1,TGCGCCAGTGGGGTACAGGTTCAAGAGACCCAGTACTTC,CASGVQVQETQYF
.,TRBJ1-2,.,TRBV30,TGTGCCTGGAGTTATAGCTATGGCTACACCTTC,CAWSYSYGYTF
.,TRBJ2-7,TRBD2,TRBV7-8,TGTGCCAGCAGCTTAGTGGGCGGGAGCTACGAGCAGTACTTC,CASSLVGGSYEQYF
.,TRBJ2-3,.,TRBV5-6,TGTGCCAGCAGCTTGGCCGGCAGGGGGGAAACAGATACGCAGTATTTT,CASSLAGRGETDTQYF
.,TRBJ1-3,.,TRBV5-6,TGTGCCAGCAGCTTGTCCTTCGGACCTGGAAACACCATATATTTT,CASSLSFGPGNTIYF
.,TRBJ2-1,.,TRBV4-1,TGCGCCAGCAGCCAAGATATATTTCCAGAGCAGTTCTTC,CASSQDIFPEQFF
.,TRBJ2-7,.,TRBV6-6,TGTGCCAGCAGTTCAGCCCAGGGACTCATCTACGAGCAGTACTTC,CASSSAQGLIYEQYF
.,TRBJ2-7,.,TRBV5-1,TGCGCCAGCAGCTTCCCGGACCTCTACGAGCAGTACTTC,CASSFPDLYEQYF
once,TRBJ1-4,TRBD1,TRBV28,TGTGCCAGCAGTCCCACCTCGACAGGGAAAGCAGGAAATGAAAAACTGTTTTTT,CASSPTSTGKAGNEKLFF
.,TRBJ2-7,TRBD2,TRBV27,TGTGCCAGCAGTTCCGCCGGGCCTAGCGGTTTTGGGGAGCAGTACTTC,CASSSAGPSGFGEQYF
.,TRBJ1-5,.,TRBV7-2,TGTGCCAGCAGCCCCGGCATGGGGGCCAATCAGCCCCAGCATTTT,CASSPGMGANQPQHF
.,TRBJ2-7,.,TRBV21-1,TGTGCCAGCAGCATGCGGCGGGAGTTCGAGCAGTACTTC,CASSMRREFEQYF
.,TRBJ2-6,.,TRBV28,TGTGCCAGCAGTTCGGGCCCCGGGGCCAACGTCCTGACTTTC,CASSSGPGANVLTF
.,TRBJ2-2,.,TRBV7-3,TGTGCCAGCAGCTTAACGGGCGGGATGAGGGGAACCGGGGAGCTGTTTTTT,CASSLTGGMRGTGELFF
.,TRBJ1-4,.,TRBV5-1,TGCGCCAGCAGCGTCGGGGGTAATGAAAAACTGTTTTTT,CASSVGGNEKLFF
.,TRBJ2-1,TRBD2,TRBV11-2,TGTGCCAGCAGCTTCGGACTAGCGTTATACAATGAGCAGTTCTTC,CASSFGLALYNEQFF
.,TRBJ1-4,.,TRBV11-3,TGTGCCAGCAGCTTCCCCGCGGCCCCGCTTACAAGCCTTAATGAAAAACTGTTTTTT,CASSFPAAPLTSLNEKLFF
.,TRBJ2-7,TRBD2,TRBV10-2,TGCGCCAGCAGTCCACTAAAGAATCTCGGGACTAGCGGGTTCAGCTCCTACGAGCAGTACTTC,CASSPLKNLGTSGFSSYEQYF
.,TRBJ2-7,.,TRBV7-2,TGTGCCAGCAGCTTATCATATGGCGAGCAGTACTTC,CASSLSYGEQYF
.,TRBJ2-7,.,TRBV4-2,TGTGCCAGCAGCCAAGACGCCCTGGGGGAGCAGTACTTC,CASSQDALGEQYF
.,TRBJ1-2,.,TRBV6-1,TGTGCCAGCTCACCGGCGAGACAGAGCTCTGGCTACACCTTC,CASSPARQSSGYTF
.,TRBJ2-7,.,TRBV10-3,TGTGCCATCAGGCGGGACCTGAACTACGAGCAGTACTTC,CAIRRDLNYEQYF
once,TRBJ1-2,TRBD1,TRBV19,TGTGCCAGCAATAACAGGGGGCACTATGGCTACACCTTC,CASNNRGHYGYTF
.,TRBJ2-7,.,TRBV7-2,TGTGCCACCAGGGGAGGGGGGAGTCTCTCCTACGAGCAGTACTTC,CATRGGGSLSYEQYF
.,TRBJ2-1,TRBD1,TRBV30,TGTGCCTGGAATTCAGGGGGCTCCTACAATGAGCAGTTCTTC,CAWNSGGSYNEQFF
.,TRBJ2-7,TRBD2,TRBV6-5,TGTGCCAGCAGTTACAGCGGGAACTTCTACGAGCAGTACTTC,CASSYSGNFYEQYF
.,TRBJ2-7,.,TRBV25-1,TGTGCCAGCAGTGAAAAGCCCTACGAGCAGTACTTC,CASSEKPYEQYF
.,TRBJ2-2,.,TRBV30,TGTGTGGCTAGCATACTAGAAGGCGGGGAGCTGTTTTTT,CVASILEGGELFF
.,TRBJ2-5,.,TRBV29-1,TGCAGCGTTTCACAGGGCTCGTACCAAGAGACCCAGTACTTC,CSVSQGSYQETQYF
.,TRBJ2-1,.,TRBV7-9,TGTGCCAGCAGTTCCGACTCGAGGGAACAGTTCTTC,CASSSDSREQFF
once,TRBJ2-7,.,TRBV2,TGTGCCAGCAGTGAACAGGGGCTGTCGGGGAACGAGCAGTACTTC,CASSEQGLSGNEQYF
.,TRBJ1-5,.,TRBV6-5,TGTGCCAGCAGTTACGGTGTGAGTCAGCCCCAGCATTTT,CASSYGVSQPQHF
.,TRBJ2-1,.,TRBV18,TGTGCCAGCTCAACCCTTGATGAGCAGTTCTTC,CASSTLDEQFF
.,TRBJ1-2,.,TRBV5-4,TGTGCCAGCAGCCGAGCGTCCCAGGAACCGGGCACCTTC,CASSRASQEPGTF
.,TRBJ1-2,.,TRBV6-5,TGTGCCAGCAGTTACTCTCGCGGACCTCAGTGGTATGGCTACACCTTC,CASSYSRGPQWYGYTF
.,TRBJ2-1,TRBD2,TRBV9,TGTGCCAGCAGCGTATCCGGGACTAGCGATTACAATGAGCAGTTCTTC,CASSVSGTSDYNEQFF
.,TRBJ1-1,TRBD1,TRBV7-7,TGTGCTAGCATCAGCCCAGGGGGAGCTTTCTTT,CASISPGGAFF
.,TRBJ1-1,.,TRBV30,TGTGCCTGGAGTGTTGGGGTCTACACTGAAGCTTTCTTT,CAWSVGVYTEAFF
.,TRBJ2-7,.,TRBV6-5,TGTGCCAGCAGGCCCCGACAGGACCCCTACGAGCAGTACTTC,CASRPRQDPYEQYF
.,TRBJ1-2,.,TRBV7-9,TGTGCCAGCAGCTTAGGGGCAGACCCAGCTAACTATGGCTACACCTTC,CASSLGADPANYGYTF
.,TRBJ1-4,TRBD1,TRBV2,TGTGCCAGCAAGGGGGACAGTGAAAAACTGTTTTTT,CASKGDSEKLFF
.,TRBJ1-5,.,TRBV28,TGTGCCAGCAGTTTCGCAGGGTTTCAGCCCCAGCATTTT,CASSFAGFQPQHF
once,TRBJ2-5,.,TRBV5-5,TGTGCCAGCAGCTTGGGACCGCAACAAGAGACCCAGTACTTC,CASSLGPQQETQYF